The sequence of this T cell receptor beta chain was determined in a study of cytomegalovirus exposure and HLA in healthy donors. At the level of the study: For the approximately 390 genotyped donors, over 80% fell within the Caucasian-associated ancestry cluster. Study-wide results and limits: What a later analysis reportedly showed was that an Asian-associated ancestry cluster had fewer N-insertions than the approximately 720-donor mean.

Germline CDR1 KGHSH, CDR2 LQKENI. Trimming took 5 bases from V and 5 from J; bases not matched to a gene: 7. There are 16 residues in the CDR3. Comment on this clone: Its matching antigen is unknown.

PCR involved 60 Vbeta and 13 Jbeta primers. Measured with immunoSEQ multiplex PCR; TCRdb has only the in-frame clones, and not every one. The sample yields 140,000 to 150,000 clones, approximately 80% seen once. The chain links TRBV18 to TRBJ2-7; the match to TRBD2 covers 15 bases. Sequenced: PBMCs. This TCR was sampled from a male donor in good health and CMV-seronegative. The CDR3 here is CASSAGLAGGQHEQYF. In DNA form, the CDR3 reads TGTGCCAGCTCAGCCGGACTAGCGGGAGGGCAACACGAGCAGTACTTC.